This T cell receptor (beta chain) is drawn from a study of Ad26.COV2.S vaccination and SARS-CoV-2 variants. V lost 4 bases and J lost 6, with 13 bases in between. CDR3 length: 14 amino acids. Germline V gene data show CDR1 as MNHEY and CDR2 as SVGAGI. The data were produced by immunoSEQ multiplex PCR, yet TCRdb's version contains in-frame clones alone and is incomplete. The sample contains more than 150,000 clones, roughly nine tenths of which appear only once. The genes are TRBV6-5 and TRBJ1-5, with D possibly being TRBD1 (6 bases). The TCR originated in a human donor who had recovered from COVID-19. This material consisted of peripheral blood, taken after recovery from COVID-19. DNA of the CDR3: TGTGCCAGCAGTTCTAGGGGGGGAAGTCAGCCCCAGCATTTT. Amino acids: CASSSRGGSQPQHF.